This entry concerns a single T cell receptor (beta chain). Germline V gives CDR1 MGHRA, CDR2 YSYEKL. V lost 0 bases to trimming and J lost 7 bases, with 13 bases between them. The CDR3 contains 15 residues. TCR beta from blood CD8+ and CD4+ T cells was sequenced. This sample stems from a study of CD8 T cells in Susac syndrome. RNA was extracted with the RNeasy kit, and a quantity of 0.5 to 1 ug was reverse transcribed using random hexamers. MiXCR, applied by TCRdb to the immunoSEQ multiplex PCR reads, yields one record per CDR3 protein. There are hundreds of thousands of distinct CDR3 sequences in the sample; approximately 89% occur only once, and 0.09% to 0.15% lies in the top ten.

The J gene is TRBJ1-5, the V gene TRBV4-1, with D possibly matching TRBD1 (5 bases). Sequencing was performed on CD8+ T cells from PBMCs. The receptor comes from a human donor with multiple sclerosis. CDR3 in DNA: TGCGCCAGCAGCCAAGAAGAGGGGCCGGGGCAGCCCCAGCATTTT. Translated: CASSQEEGPGQPQHF.